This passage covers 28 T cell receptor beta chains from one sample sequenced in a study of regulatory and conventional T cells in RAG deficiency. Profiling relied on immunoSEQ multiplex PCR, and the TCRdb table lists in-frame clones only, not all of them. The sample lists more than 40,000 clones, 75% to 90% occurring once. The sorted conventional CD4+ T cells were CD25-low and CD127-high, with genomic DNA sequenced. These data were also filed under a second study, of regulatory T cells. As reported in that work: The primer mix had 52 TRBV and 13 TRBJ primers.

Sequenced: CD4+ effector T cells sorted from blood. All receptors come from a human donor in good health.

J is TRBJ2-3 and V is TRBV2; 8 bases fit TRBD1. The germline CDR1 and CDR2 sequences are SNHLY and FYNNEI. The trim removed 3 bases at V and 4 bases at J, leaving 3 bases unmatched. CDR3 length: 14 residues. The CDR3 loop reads CASSDRGRADTQYF. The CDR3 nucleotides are TGTGCCAGCAGTGACAGGGGGCGAGCAGATACGCAGTATTTT.

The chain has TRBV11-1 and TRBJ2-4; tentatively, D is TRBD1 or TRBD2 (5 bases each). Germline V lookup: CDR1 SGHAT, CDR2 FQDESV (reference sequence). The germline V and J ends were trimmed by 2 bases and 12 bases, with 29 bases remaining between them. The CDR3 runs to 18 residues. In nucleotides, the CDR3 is TGTGCCAGCAGCTTACGGGGCCCCGCGTTTGGGAGCCAAAACCCTCAGTACTTC. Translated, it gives CASSLRGPAFGSQNPQYF.

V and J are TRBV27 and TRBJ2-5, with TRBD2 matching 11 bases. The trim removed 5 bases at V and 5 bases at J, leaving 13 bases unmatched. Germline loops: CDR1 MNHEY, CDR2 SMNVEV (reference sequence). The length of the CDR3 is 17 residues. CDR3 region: CASSITPGTSGLETQYF. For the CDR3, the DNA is TGTGCCAGCAGTATCACCCCCGGGACTAGCGGACTGGAGACCCAGTACTTC.

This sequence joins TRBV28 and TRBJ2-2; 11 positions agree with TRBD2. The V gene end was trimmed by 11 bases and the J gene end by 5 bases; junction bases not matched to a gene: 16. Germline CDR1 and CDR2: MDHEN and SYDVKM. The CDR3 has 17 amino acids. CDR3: CAADPRRRTSGTGELFF. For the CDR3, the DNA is TGTGCCGCCGACCCCAGAAGAAGGACTAGCGGGACCGGGGAGCTGTTTTTT.

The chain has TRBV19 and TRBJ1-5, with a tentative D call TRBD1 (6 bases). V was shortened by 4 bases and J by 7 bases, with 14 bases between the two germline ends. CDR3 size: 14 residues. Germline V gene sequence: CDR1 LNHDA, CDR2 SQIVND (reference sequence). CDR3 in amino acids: CASSKGGIGQPQHF. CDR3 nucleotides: TGTGCCAGTAGTAAAGGGGGAATAGGGCAGCCCCAGCATTTT.

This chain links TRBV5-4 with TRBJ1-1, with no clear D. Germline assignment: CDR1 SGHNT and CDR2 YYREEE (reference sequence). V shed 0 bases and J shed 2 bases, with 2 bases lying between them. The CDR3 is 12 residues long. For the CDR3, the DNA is TGTGCCAGCAGCTTGGATAACACTGAAGCTTTCTTT. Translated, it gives CASSLDNTEAFF. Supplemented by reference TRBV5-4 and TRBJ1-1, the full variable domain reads ETGVTQSPTHLIKTRGQQVTLRCSSQSGHNTVSWYQQALGQGPQFIFQYYREEENGRGNFPPRFSGLQFPNYSSELNVNALELDDSALYLCASSLDNTEAFFGQGTRLTVV.

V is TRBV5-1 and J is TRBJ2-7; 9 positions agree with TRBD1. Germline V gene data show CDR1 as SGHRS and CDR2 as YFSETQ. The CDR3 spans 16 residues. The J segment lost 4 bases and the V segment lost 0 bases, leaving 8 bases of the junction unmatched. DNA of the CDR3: TGCGCCAGCAGCTTGGCCCCGGGACAGGGTATGTACGAGCAGTACTTC. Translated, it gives CASSLAPGQGMYEQYF.

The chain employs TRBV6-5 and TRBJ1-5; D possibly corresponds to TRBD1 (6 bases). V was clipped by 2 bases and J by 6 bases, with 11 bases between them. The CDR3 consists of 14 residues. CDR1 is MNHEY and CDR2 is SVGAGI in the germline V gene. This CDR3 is CASSYGGAGQPQHF. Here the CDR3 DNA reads TGTGCCAGCAGTTACGGGGGGGCAGGTCAGCCCCAGCATTTT.

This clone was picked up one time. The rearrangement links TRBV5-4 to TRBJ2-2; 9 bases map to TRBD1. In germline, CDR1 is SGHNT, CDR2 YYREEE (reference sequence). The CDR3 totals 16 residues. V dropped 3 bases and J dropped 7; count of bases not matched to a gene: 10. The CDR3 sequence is CASSSTGTGSGGELFF. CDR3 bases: TGTGCCAGCAGCTCTACCGGGACAGGGAGTGGCGGGGAGCTGTTTTTT.

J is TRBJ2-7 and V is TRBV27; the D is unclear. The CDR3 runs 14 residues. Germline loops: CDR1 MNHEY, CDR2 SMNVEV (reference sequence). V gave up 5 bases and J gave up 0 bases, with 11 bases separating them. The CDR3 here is CASSPRRASYEQYF. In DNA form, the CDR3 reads TGTGCCAGCAGTCCCCGCAGAGCCTCCTACGAGCAGTACTTC.

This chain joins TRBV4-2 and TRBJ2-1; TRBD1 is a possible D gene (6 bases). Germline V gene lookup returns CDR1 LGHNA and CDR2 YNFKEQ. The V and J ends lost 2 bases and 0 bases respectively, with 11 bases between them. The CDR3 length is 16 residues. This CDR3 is CASSQRDMNSYNEQFF. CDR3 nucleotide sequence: TGTGCCAGCAGCCAAAGGGACATGAACTCCTACAATGAGCAGTTCTTC.

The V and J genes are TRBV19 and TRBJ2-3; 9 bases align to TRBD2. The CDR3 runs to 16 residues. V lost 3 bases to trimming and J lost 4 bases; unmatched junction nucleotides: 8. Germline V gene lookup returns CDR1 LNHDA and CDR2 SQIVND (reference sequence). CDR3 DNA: TGTGCCAGTAGTATCATGGTGGGACTAGCATCAGATACGCAGTATTTT. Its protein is CASSIMVGLASDTQYF.

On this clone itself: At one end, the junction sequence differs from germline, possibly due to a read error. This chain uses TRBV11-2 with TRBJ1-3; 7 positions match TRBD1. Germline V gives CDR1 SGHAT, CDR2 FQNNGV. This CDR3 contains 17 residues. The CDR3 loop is CASSRTTLQGSGSTIYF. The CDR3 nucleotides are TGTGCCAGCAGCCGAACTACGCTACAGGGGAGCGGAAGCACCATATATTTT.

This CDR3 reads CASSPAQGRATEAFF. The CDR3 DNA reads as TGTGCCAGCAGTCCAGCACAGGGACGGGCCACTGAAGCTTTCTTT. This chain links TRBV28 with TRBJ1-1; D is perhaps TRBD1 (6 bases). Trimming left V 5 bases short and J 4 bases short, with 17 bases between. The germline V gene has CDR1 MDHEN and CDR2 SYDVKM. The CDR3 consists of 15 residues. Full variable domain (outside the CDR3, taken from reference TRBV28 and TRBJ1-1): DVKVTQSSRYLVKRTGEKVFLECVQDMDHENMFWYRQDPGLGLRLIYFSYDVKMKEKGDIPEGYSVSREKKERFSLILESASTNQTSMYLCASSPAQGRATEAFFGQGTRLTVV.

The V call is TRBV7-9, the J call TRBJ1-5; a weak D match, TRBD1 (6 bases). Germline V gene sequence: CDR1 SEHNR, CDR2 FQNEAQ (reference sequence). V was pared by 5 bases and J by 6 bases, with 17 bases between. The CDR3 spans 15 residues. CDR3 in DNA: TGTGCCAGCAGCCTCGGAGGGGGAATGGGTCAGCCCCAGCATTTT. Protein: CASSLGGGMGQPQHF.

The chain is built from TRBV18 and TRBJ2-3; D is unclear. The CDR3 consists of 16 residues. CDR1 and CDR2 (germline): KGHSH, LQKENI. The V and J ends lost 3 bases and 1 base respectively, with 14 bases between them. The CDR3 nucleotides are TGTGCCAGCTCACCCAAGGAAATTAGGGGCACAGATACGCAGTATTTT. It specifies CASSPKEIRGTDTQYF.

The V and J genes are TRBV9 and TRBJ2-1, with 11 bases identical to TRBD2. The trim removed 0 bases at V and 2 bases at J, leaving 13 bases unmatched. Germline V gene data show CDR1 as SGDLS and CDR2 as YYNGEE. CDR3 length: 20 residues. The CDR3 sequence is CASSVGTSGYATYTYNEQFF. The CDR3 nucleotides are TGTGCCAGCAGCGTAGGGACTAGCGGGTACGCTACCTATACCTACAATGAGCAGTTCTTC.

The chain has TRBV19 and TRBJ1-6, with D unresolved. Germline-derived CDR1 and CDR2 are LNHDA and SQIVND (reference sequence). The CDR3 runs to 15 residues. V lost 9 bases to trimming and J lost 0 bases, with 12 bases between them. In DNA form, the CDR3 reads TGTGCCAGCTGCCGAGGAAGCTCCTATAATTCACCCCTCCACTTT. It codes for CASCRGSSYNSPLHF. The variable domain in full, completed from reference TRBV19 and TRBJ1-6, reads DGGITQSPKYLFRKEGQNVTLSCEQNLNHDAMYWYRQDPGQGLRLIYYSQIVNDFQKGDIAEGYSVSREKKESFPLTVTSAQKNPTAFYLCASCRGSSYNSPLHFGNGTRLTVT.

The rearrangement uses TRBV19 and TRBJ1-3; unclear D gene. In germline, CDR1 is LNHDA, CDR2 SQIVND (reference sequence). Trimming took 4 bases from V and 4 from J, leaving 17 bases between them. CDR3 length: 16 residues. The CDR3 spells CASSNRRSVLGNTIYF. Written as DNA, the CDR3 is TGTGCCAGTAGTAACCGGCGATCGGTTCTGGGAAACACCATATATTTT.

The CDR3 sequence: CASSKGINRAQHF. The DNA of the CDR3 is TGTGCCAGCAGTAAAGGGATCAATCGGGCCCAGCATTTT. The chain links TRBV7-9 to TRBJ1-5; D gene unclear. The ends were cut back, 6 bases at V and 11 bases at J, with 17 bases in the middle. Germline CDR1 reads SEHNR; CDR2 reads FQNEAQ (reference sequence). The CDR3 is 13 residues long.

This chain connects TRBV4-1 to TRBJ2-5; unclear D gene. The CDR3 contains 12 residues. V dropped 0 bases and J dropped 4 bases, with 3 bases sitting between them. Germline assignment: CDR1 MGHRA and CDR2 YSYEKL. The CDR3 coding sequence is TGCGCCAGCAGCCAAGATCGAGAGACCCAGTACTTC. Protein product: CASSQDRETQYF.

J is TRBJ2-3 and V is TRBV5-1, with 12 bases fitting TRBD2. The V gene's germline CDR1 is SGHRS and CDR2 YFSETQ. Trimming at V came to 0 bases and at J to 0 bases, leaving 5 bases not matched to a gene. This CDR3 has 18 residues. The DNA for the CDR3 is TGCGCCAGCAGCTTGGATTCTGGGACTAGCGGGAGCACAGATACGCAGTATTTT. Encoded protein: CASSLDSGTSGSTDTQYF.

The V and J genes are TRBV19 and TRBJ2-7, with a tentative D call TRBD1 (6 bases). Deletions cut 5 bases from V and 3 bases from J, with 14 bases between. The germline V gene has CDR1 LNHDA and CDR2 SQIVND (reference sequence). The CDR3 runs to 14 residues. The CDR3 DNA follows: TGTGCCAGTAGTTTCTCAGGGGCAGGCTACGAGCAGTACTTC. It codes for CASSFSGAGYEQYF.

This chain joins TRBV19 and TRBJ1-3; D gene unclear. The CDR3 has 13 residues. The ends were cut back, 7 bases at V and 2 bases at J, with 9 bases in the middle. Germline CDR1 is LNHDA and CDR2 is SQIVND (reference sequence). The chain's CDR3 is CASTGGPGNTIYF. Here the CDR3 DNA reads TGTGCCAGTACAGGAGGCCCTGGAAACACCATATATTTT.

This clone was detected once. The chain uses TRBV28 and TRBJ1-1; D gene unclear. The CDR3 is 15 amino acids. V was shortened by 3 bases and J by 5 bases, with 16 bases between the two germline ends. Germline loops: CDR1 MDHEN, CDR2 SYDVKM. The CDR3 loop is CASSFPGSPRTEAFF. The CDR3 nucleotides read TGTGCCAGCAGTTTTCCCGGATCCCCGCGGACTGAAGCTTTCTTT.

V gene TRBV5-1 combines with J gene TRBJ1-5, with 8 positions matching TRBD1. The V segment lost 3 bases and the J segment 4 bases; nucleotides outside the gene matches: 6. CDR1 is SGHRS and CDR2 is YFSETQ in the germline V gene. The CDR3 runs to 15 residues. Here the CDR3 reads CASSYDGQGNQPQHF. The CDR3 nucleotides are TGCGCCAGCAGCTACGATGGACAGGGTAATCAGCCCCAGCATTTT. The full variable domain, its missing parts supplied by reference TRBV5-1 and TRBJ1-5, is KAGVTQTPRYLIKTRGQQVTLSCSPISGHRSVSWYQQTPGQGLQFLFEYFSETQRNKGNFPGRFSGRQFSNSRSEMNVSTLELGDSALYLCASSYDGQGNQPQHFGDGTRLSIL.

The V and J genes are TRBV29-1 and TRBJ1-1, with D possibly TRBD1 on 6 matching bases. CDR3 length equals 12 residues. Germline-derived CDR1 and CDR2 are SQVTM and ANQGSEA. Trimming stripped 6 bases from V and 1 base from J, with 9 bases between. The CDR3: CSVLRGNTEAFF. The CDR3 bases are TGCAGCGTACTCAGGGGGAACACTGAAGCTTTCTTT.

DNA of the CDR3: TGTGCCAGCAGTGAATCGGATGGCTATGGCTACACCTTC. This gives the protein CASSESDGYGYTF. This chain connects TRBV25-1 to TRBJ1-2; D is uncertain. The germline V gene encodes CDR1 MGHDK and CDR2 SYGVNS. V lost 1 base and J 4 bases, leaving 7 bases between the germline ends. CDR3 length equals 13 residues.